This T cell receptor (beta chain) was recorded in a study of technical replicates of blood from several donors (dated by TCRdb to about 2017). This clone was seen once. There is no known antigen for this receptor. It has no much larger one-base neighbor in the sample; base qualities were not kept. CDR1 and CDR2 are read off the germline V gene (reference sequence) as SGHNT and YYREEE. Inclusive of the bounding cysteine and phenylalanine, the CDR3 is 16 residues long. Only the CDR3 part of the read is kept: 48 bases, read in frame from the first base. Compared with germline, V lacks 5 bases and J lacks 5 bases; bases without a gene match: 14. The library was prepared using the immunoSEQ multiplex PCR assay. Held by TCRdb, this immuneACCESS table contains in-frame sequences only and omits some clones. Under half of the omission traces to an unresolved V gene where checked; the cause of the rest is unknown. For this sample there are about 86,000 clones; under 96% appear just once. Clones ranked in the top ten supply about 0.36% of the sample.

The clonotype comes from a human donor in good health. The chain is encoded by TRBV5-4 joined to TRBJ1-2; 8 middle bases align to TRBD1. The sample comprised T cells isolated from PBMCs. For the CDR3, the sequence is CASSWDRPSPLYGYTF. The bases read TGTGCCAGCAGTTGGGACAGGCCTTCTCCACTTTATGGCTACACCTTC.